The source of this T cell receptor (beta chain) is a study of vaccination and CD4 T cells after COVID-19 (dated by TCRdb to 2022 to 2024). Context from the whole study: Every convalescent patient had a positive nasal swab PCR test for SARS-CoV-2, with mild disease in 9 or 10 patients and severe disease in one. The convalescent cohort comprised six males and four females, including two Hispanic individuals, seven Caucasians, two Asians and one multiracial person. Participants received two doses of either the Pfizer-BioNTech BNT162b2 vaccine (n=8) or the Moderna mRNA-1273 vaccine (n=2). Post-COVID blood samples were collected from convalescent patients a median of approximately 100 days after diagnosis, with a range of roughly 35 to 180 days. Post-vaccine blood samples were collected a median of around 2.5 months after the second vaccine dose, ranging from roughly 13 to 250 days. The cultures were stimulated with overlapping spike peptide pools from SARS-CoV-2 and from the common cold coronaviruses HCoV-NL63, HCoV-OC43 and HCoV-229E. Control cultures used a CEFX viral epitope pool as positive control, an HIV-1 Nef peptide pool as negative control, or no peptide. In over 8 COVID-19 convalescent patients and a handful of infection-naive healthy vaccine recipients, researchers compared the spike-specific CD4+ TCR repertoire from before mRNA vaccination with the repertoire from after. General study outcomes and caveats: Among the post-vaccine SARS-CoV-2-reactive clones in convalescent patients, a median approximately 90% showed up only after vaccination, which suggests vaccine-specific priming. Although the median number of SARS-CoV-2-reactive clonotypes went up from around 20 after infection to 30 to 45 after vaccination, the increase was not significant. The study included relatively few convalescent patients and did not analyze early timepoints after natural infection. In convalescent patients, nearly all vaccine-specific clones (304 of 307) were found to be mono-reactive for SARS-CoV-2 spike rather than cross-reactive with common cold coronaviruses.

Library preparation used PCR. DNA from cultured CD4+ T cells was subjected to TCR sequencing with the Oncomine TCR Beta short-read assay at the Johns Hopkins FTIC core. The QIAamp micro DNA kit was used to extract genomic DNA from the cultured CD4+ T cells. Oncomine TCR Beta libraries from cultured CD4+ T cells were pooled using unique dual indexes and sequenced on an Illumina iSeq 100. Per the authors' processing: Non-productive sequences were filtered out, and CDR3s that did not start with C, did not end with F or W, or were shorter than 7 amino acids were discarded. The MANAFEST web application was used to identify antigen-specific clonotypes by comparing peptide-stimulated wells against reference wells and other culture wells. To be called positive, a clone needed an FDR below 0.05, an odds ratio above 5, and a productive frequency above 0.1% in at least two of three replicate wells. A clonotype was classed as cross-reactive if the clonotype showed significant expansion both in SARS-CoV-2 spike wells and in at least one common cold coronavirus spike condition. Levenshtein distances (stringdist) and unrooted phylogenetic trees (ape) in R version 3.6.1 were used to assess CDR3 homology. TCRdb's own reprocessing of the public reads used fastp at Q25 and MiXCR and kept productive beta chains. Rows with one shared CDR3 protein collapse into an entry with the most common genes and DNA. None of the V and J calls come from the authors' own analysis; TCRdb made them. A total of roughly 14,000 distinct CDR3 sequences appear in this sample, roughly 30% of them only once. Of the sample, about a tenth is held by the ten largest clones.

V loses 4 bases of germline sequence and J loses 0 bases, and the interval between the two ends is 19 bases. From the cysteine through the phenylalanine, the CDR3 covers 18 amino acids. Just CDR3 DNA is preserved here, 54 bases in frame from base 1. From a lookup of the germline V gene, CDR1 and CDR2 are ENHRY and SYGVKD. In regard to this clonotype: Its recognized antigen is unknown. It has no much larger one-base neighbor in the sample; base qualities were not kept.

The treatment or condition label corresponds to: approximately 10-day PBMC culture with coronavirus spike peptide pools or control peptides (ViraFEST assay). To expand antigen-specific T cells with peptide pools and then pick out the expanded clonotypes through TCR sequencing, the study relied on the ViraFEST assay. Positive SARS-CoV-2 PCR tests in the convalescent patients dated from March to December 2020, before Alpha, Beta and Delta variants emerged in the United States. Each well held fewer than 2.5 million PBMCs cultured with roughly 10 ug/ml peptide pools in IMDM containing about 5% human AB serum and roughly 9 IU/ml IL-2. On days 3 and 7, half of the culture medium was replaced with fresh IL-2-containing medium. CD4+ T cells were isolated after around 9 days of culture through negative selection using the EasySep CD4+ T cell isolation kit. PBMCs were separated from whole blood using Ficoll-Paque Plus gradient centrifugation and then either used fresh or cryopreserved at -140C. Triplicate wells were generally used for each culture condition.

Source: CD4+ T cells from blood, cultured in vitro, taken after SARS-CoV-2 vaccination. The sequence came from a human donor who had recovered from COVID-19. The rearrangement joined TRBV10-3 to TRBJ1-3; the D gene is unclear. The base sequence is TGTGCCATCAGTGGGGATCTCTACGGACTTATCTCTGGAAACACCATATATTTT. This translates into CAISGDLYGLISGNTIYF.